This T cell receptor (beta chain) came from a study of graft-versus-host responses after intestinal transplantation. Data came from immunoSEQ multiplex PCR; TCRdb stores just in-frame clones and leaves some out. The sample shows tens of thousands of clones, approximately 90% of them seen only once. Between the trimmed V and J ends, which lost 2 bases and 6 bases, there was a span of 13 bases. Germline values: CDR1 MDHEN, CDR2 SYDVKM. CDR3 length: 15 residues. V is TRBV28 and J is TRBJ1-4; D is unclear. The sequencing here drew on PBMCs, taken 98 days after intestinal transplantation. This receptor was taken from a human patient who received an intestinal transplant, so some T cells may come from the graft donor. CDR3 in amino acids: CASSLTRVGDEKLFF. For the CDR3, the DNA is TGTGCCAGCAGTTTAACCCGGGTAGGAGATGAAAAACTGTTTTTT. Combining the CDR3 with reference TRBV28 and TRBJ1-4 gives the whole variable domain DVKVTQSSRYLVKRTGEKVFLECVQDMDHENMFWYRQDPGLGLRLIYFSYDVKMKEKGDIPEGYSVSREKKERFSLILESASTNQTSMYLCASSLTRVGDEKLFFGSGTQLSVL.